This T cell receptor beta chain comes out of a study of T cell repertoires in cytomegalovirus infection. Study information: HLA-B-restricted CMV epitopes that are well studied, plus recently identified HLA-C-restricted ones, were used by the study. General study results and limits: The response measured ex vivo was dominated by TCR beta clonotypes (HLA-C-restricted and CMV-specific). Adding up the frequency of public TCR beta families identified people who carried CMV plus the relevant HLA.

The ends were cut back, 6 bases at V and 2 bases at J, with 22 bases in the middle. CDR1 and CDR2 (germline): MDHEN, SYDVKM. CDR3 length equals 17 residues. About this clonotype: Its cognate antigen is unknown.

TCRdb passed the reads through MiXCR, listing each CDR3 protein once. The sample contains hundreds of thousands of distinct CDR3 sequences, about 39% of which appear only once. The input for sequencing was cultured PBMCs, taken from culture after CMV antigen stimulation. The chain links TRBV28 to TRBJ1-1; TRBD1 might be the D (5 bases). The TCR comes from a human donor in good health (CMV status not recorded). Some clones in this sample may be carry-over from other donors' samples. The CDR3 here is CASSSSGRLERNTEAFF. Here the CDR3 DNA reads TGTGCCAGCAGCTCATCGGGGCGCTTAGAACGAAACACTGAAGCTTTCTTT.